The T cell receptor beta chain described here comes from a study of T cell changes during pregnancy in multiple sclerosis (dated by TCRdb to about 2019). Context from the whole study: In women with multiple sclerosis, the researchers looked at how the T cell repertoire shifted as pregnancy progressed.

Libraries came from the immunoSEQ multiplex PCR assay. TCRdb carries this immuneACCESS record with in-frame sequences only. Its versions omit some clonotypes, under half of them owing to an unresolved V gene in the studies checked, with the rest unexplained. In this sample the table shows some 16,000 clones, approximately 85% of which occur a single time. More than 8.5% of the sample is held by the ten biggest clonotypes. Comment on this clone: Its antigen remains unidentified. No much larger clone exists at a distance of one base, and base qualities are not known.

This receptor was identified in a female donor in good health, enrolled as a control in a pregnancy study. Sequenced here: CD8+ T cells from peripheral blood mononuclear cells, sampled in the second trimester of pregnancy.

The encoded CDR3 is CASSDTGGFSEKLFF. The DNA sequence is given as TGTGCCAGCAGCGACACAGGGGGTTTTAGTGAAAAACTGTTTTTT. Rearrangement joined TRBV2 to TRBJ1-4, with TRBD1 identical over 8 junction bases. V and J are trimmed by 6 bases and 7 bases, and the gene matches miss 10 bases of the junction. The CDR3 numbers 15 residues from cysteine through phenylalanine. Just CDR3 DNA is preserved here, 45 bases in frame from base 1. Sequences SNHLY (CDR1) and FYNNEI (CDR2) are obtained from the germline V gene.